The source of this TCR beta chain is a study of T cells in Graves' hyperthyroidism and ophthalmopathy. V shed 0 bases and J 5 bases; nucleotides not matched to a gene: 2. The CDR3 is made up of 14 amino acids. CDR1 and CDR2 from the germline V gene are DFQATT and SNEGSKA (reference sequence). Study outcomes and limitations: Most clonotypes expanded in thyroid above 0.001 were likewise present in blood. From stable hyperthyroidism, ophthalmopathy was separated by a 13 V-J model.

Researchers amplified the TCR beta CDR3 regions from RNA transcripts. An initial round of RT-PCR targeting the TCR CDR3 relied on the HTBI primer set. TCRdb ran MiXCR on the multiplex PCR reads and lists one entry per CDR3 protein. The sample contains hundreds of thousands of distinct CDR3 sequences, just over 45% of which appear only once. Patients were excluded for uncontrolled infection, other autoimmune disease, pregnancy or lactation. Diagnoses used clinical symptoms, serum thyroxine and TRAb, thyroid ultrasound and orbital computed tomography. This clonotype was seen a handful of times. What it binds is not known.

This chain links TRBV20-1 with TRBJ1-4; 8 bases map to TRBD1. The TCR comes from a woman under 30 with Graves' hyperthyroidism. The sequenced sample was peripheral blood or thyroid tissue (not recorded which). CDR3 DNA: TGCAGTGCTAGAGAACAGGGGGGGAATGAAAAACTGTTTTTT. This codes for CSAREQGGNEKLFF.